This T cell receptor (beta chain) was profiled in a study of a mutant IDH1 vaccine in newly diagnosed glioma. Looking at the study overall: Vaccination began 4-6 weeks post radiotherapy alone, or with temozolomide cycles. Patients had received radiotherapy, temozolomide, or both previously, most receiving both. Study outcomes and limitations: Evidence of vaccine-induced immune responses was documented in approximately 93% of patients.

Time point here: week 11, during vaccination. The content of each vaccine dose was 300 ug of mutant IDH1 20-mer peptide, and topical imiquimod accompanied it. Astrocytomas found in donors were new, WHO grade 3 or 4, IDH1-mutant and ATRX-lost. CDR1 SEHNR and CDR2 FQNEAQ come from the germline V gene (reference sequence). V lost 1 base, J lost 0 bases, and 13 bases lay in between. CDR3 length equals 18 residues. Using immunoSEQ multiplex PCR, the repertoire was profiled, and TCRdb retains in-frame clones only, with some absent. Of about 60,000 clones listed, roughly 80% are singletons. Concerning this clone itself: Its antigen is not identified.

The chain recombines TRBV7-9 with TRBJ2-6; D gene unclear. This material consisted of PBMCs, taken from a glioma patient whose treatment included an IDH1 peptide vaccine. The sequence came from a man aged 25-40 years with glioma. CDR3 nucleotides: TGTGCCAGCAGCTTAGGTCAGGAATCCTACTCTGGGGCCAACGTCCTGACTTTC. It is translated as CASSLGQESYSGANVLTF. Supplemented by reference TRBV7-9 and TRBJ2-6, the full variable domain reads DTGVSQNPRHKITKRGQNVTFRCDPISEHNRLYWYRQTLGQGPEFLTYFQNEAQLEKSRLLSDRFSAERPKGSFSTLEIQRTEQGDSAMYLCASSLGQESYSGANVLTFGAGSRLTVL.